Here is one T cell receptor beta chain with its context. Its specificity is not known. The same CDR3 arises from other DNA sequences in this sample as well. Amplification used 60 Vbeta primers and 13 Jbeta primers. The table came from immunoSEQ multiplex PCR; TCRdb's copy has only in-frame clones and leaves some out. The table has about 150,000 clones, 77% seen once; the top ten hold less than 1.5%. This specimen belongs to a study of cytomegalovirus exposure and HLA in healthy donors. The wider study: Earlier results showed 90 million to 120 million unique TCR beta sequences derived from roughly 190 million T cells.

There are 14 residues in the CDR3. With 4 bases clipped from V and 2 bases from J, the junction kept 5 bases outside the gene matches. Looked up from germline, CDR1 is SGHRS and CDR2 is YFSETQ. General study results and limits: When a later analysis was performed, an Asian-associated ancestry cluster reportedly had fewer N-insertions than the roughly 630-donor mean.

The sample consisted of PBMCs. The chain employs TRBV5-1 and TRBJ1-2; 7 bases align to TRBD1. The clonotype comes from a woman in her twenties or thirties in good health and CMV-seropositive. The CDR3 reads CASSLGGQNYGYTF. DNA for the CDR3: TGCGCCAGCAGCCTGGGGGGACAGAACTATGGCTACACCTTC.